A selection of T cell receptor beta chains follows, all from one sample in a study of blood T cell repertoires in COVID-19. Using immunoSEQ multiplex PCR, the repertoire was profiled, and TCRdb retains in-frame clones only, with some absent. The sample lists tens of thousands of clones; 65% to 80% were seen once. Sequencing input: peripheral blood. Receptors originate from a human donor in a cohort sampled during active COVID-19. CDR3s include the opening cysteine and the closing phenylalanine or tryptophan. Fields, in order: V gene, CDR3 length, J gene, CDR3 protein.

TRBV6-4,15,TRBJ2-1,CASSSSGRDYNEQFF
TRBV28,16,TRBJ1-5,CASSNSDRGNGQPQHF
TRBV13,21,TRBJ2-2,CASSLEVVRTTLTMDPGELFF
TRBV5-6,15,TRBJ1-4,CASSLFGIGNEKLFF
TRBV6-1,18,TRBJ2-6,CASRAGGRDGNGANVLTF
TRBV3-1/TRBV3-2,14,TRBJ2-3,CASSQAGGLDTQYF
TRBV3-1/TRBV3-2,13,TRBJ1-1,CASSRLRETEAFF
TRBV3-1/TRBV3-2,16,TRBJ2-1,CASSQVNRAPGNEQFF
TRBV7-8,16,TRBJ2-7,CASSSSSGTPRAGQYF
TRBV27,15,TRBJ1-2,CASSTWEGLNYGYTF